This paragraph covers one T cell receptor (beta chain) sequence. Its cognate antigen is unknown. The sample is drawn from a study of CD8 T cells in Susac syndrome. V was shortened by 0 bases and J by 5 bases, with 11 bases between the two germline ends. The CDR3 loop spans 15 amino acids. In germline, CDR1 is LGHDT, CDR2 YNNKEL (reference sequence). Study-level findings and limits: It was acknowledged in the study that its TCR sequencing and HLA analysis involved a relatively small number of individuals.

TCR beta was sequenced from blood CD8+ and CD4+ T cells. Age- and sex-matched healthy donors served as the control group. RNA in amounts of about 0.45 to 1 ug was reverse transcribed with random hexamers. Across 54 Vbeta and 13 Jbeta, immunoSEQ multiplex PCR amplified TCR beta CDR3. MiXCR was run by TCRdb on the immunoSEQ multiplex PCR reads, yielding one entry per CDR3 protein. The table records some 100,000 distinct CDR3 sequences, roughly 96% of them present only once. Material for sequencing was CD4+ T cells from PBMCs. This receptor was obtained from a human donor in good health. The genes are TRBV3-1 and TRBJ1-5; D gene ambiguous. The CDR3 DNA follows: TGTGCCAGCAGCCAAGATCCCCAGGAACATCAGCCCCAGCATTTT. Protein sequence: CASSQDPQEHQPQHF.